The 8 T cell receptor beta chains given below trace back to one sample, sequenced in a study of T cells in Graves' hyperthyroidism and ophthalmopathy. Amplification of TCR beta CDR3 regions used RNA as the template. With the HTBI primer set, the TCR CDR3 went through a first round of RT-PCR. TCRdb itself ran the multiplex PCR reads through MiXCR, one entry per CDR3 protein. This sample has over 700,000 distinct CDR3 sequences, with roughly 37% found just once. Source material: blood. These receptors were collected from a young man with Graves' hyperthyroidism.

This clonotype has at least ten counts. The chain joins TRBV25-1 to TRBJ1-1, with D perhaps TRBD1 (6 bases). Germline CDR1 is MGHDK and CDR2 is SYGVNS. V lost 3 bases, J lost 2 bases, and 16 bases lay in between. The CDR3 runs to 16 residues. The CDR3 bases are TGTGCCAGCAGTGATCGGGGCGGGGGCCGTAACACTGAAGCTTTCTTT. It is translated as CASSDRGGGRNTEAFF.

This chain joins TRBV25-1 and TRBJ2-7; no clear D. The CDR3 covers 13 residues. V gave up 1 base and J gave up 0 bases, with 4 bases separating them. Germline V gives CDR1 MGHDK, CDR2 SYGVNS. CDR3 nucleotide sequence: TGTGCCAGCAGTGAATTGAGCTCCTACGAGCAGTACTTC. It yields the protein CASSELSSYEQYF.

This clonotype was picked up a small number of times. Compared with germline, one end of the junction differs, possibly owing to a read error. The gene calls are TRBV10-3 and TRBJ1-5; the match to TRBD1 covers 7 bases. The CDR3 runs to 15 residues. Germline CDR1 is ENHRY and CDR2 is SYGVKD. CDR3 bases: TGTGCCAGCAGTTACGGGGACAGTAGCAATCAGCCCCAGCATTTT. Translation: CASSYGDSSNQPQHF.

This clonotype has more than one count but fewer than ten. The CDR3 DNA is TGTGCCAGCAGTGTCGACCGTACAAGTGGAAACACCATATATTTT. Its translation is CASSVDRTSGNTIYF. The V gene is TRBV6-1, the J gene TRBJ1-3; D gene uncertain. The CDR3 is 15 amino acids. In germline, CDR1 is MNHNS, CDR2 SASEGT. With 4 bases removed from V and 3 bases from J, the gap between germline ends came to 13 bases.

Of note for this clonotype: A much larger clone lies one base from this, so it may be a read error. This chain joins TRBV7-9 and TRBJ1-5; 7 positions agree with TRBD1. This CDR3 has 14 residues. Germline V gives CDR1 SEHNR, CDR2 FQNEAQ (reference sequence). V gave up 5 bases and J gave up 6 bases; unmatched junction bases: 7. CDR3 in amino acids: CASSLTGAVQPQHF. CDR3 coding DNA: TGTGCCAGCAGCCTCACAGGGGCGGTTCAGCCCCAGCATTTT.

This chain joins TRBV9 and TRBJ1-1; D unclear. The V end was cut by 5 bases, the J end by 7 bases, with 12 bases between. This CDR3 spans 12 amino acids. Germline V gene data show CDR1 as SGDLS and CDR2 as YYNGEE. The CDR3 loop is CASSFLGIEAFF. The CDR3 DNA sequence: TGTGCCAGCAGTTTCTTGGGAATTGAAGCTTTCTTT. The complete variable domain, with remaining parts taken from reference TRBV9 and TRBJ1-1, reads DSGVTQTPKHLITATGQRVTLRCSPRSGDLSVYWYQQSLDQGLQFLIQYYNGEERAKGNILERFSAQQFPDLHSELNLSSLELGDSALYFCASSFLGIEAFFGQGTRLTVV.

The sample holds a few counts of this clonotype. This chain links TRBV6-5 with TRBJ2-7, with TRBD1 identical over 8 bases. The CDR3 has 14 residues. The J segment lost 7 bases and the V segment lost 4 bases, leaving 9 bases of the junction unmatched. CDR1 is MNHEY, CDR2 SVGAGI, per germline. CDR3 protein: CASSFNGQGGEQYF. As DNA, the CDR3 is TGTGCCAGCAGTTTTAACGGACAGGGAGGAGAGCAGTACTTC.

V usage is TRBV7-2 and J usage is TRBJ2-7; 8 nucleotides align to TRBD1. Germline V gene sequence: CDR1 SGHTA, CDR2 FQGNSA. The V and J ends lost 5 bases and 4 bases, in that order; junction bases with no gene match: 7. The CDR3 length is 14 residues. This CDR3 reads CASSDPRQGYEQYF. CDR3 DNA sequence: TGTGCCAGCAGCGACCCGAGACAGGGGTACGAGCAGTACTTC.